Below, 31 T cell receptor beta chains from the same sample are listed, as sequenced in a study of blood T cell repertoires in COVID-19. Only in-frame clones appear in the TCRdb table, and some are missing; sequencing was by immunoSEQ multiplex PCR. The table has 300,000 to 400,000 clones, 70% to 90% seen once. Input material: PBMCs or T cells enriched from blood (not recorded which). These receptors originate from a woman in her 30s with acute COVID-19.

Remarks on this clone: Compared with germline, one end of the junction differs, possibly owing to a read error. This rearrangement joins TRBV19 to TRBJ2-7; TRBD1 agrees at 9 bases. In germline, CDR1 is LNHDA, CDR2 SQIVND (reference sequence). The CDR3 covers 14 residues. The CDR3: CASTPGQGIYEQYF. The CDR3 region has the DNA TGTGCAAGTACCCCGGGACAGGGTATTTACGAGCAGTACTTC.

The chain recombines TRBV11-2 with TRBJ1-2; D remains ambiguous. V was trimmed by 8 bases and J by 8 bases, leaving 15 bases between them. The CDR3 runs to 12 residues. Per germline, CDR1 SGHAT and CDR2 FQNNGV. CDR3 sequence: CASGPGPRGYTF. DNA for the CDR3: TGTGCCAGCGGCCCAGGCCCTCGAGGCTACACCTTC.

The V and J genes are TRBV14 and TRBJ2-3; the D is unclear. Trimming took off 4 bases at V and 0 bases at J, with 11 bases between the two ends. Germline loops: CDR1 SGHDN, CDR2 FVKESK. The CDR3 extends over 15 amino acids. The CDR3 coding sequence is TGTGCCAGCAGCCGAGGAAGCCCTAGCACAGATACGCAGTATTTT. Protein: CASSRGSPSTDTQYF.

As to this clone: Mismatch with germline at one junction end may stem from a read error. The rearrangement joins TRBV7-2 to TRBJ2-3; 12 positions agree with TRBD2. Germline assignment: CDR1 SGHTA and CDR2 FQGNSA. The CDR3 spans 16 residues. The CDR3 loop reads CASTLDPSGGADTQYF. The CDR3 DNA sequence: TGTGCCAGCACCTTAGACCCTAGCGGGGGGGCAGATACGCAGTATTTT.

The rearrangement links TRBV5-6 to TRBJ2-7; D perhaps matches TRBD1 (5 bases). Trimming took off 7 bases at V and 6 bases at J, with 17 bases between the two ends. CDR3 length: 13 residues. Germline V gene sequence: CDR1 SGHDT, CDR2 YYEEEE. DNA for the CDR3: TGTGCCAGCTCGTACGGACACTCGACCGAGCAGTACTTC. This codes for CASSYGHSTEQYF.

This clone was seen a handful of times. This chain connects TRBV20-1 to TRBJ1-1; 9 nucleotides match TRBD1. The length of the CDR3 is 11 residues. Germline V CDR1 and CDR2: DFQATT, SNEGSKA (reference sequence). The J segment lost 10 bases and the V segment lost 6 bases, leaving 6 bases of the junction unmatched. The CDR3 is CSAGQGRRAFF. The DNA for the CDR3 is TGCAGTGCCGGACAGGGGCGACGAGCTTTCTTT.

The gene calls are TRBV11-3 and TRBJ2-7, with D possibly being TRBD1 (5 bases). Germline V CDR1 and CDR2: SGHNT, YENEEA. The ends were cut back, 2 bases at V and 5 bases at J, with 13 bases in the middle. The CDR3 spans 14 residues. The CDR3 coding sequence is TGTGCCAGCAGCTTAAGCCAGGGTCAGAACGAGCAGTACTTC. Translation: CASSLSQGQNEQYF.

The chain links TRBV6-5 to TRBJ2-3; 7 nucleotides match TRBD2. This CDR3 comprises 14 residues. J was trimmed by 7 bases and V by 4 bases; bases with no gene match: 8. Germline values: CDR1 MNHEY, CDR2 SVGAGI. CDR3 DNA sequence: TGTGCCAGCAGTTCTTCCCGGGGGGAGAATACGCAGTATTTT. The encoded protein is CASSSSRGENTQYF.

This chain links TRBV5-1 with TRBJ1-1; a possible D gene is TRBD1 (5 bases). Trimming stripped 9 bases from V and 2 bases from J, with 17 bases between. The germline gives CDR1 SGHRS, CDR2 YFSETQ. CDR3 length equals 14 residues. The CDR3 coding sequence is TGCGCCACTTCGTGGGGGACTGCAAACACTGAAGCTTTCTTT. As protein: CATSWGTANTEAFF.

The CDR3 sequence: CASSPGQGARYGYTF. The CDR3 bases are TGTGCCAGCTCACCCGGACAGGGGGCGCGATATGGCTACACCTTC. This chain joins TRBV18 and TRBJ1-2, with 11 bases aligning to TRBD1. Germline CDR1 is KGHSH and CDR2 is LQKENI. V was pared by 3 bases and J by 5 bases, with 5 bases of the junction left unmatched. The CDR3 is made up of 15 amino acids.

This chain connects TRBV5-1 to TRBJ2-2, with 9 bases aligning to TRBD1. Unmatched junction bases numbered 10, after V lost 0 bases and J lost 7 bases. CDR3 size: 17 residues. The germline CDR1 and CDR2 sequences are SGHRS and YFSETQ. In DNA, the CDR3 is TGCGCCAGCAGCTTGGGTCCGGGACAGGGCGCGAACGGGGAGCTGTTTTTT. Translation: CASSLGPGQGANGELFF.

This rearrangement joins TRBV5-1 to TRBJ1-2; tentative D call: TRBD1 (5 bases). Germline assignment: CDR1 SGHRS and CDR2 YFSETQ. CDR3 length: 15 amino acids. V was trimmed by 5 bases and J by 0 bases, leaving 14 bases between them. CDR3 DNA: TGCGCCAGCAGGCAAACGGGGGGATCTAACTATGGCTACACCTTC. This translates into CASRQTGGSNYGYTF.

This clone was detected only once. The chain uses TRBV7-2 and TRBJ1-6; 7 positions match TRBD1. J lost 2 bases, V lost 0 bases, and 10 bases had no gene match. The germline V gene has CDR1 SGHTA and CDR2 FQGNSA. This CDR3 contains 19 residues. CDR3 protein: CASSLAPVGQLTYNSPLHF. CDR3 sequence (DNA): TGTGCCAGCAGCTTAGCGCCCGTGGGACAGCTTACCTATAATTCACCCCTCCACTTT.

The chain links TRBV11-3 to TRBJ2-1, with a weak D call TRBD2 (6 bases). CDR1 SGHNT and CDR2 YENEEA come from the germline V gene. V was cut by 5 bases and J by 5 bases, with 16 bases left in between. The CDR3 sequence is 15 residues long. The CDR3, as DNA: TGTGCCAGCAGCCCTCGCAGTTCGGGGGACAATGAGCAGTTCTTC. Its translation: CASSPRSSGDNEQFF.

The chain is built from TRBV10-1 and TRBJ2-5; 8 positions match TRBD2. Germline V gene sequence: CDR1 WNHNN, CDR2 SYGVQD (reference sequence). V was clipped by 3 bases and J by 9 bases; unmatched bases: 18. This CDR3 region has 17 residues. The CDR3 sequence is CASSDSTAGERLVSQYF. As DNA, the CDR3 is TGCGCCAGCAGTGACTCGACAGCGGGGGAGCGGTTGGTGTCCCAGTACTTC.

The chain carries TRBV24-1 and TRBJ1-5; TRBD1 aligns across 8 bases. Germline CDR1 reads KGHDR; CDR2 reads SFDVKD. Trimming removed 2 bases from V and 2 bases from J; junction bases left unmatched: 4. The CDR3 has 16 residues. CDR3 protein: CATSDSRTGRNQPQHF. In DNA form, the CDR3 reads TGTGCCACCAGTGATTCCAGGACAGGGCGCAATCAGCCCCAGCATTTT.

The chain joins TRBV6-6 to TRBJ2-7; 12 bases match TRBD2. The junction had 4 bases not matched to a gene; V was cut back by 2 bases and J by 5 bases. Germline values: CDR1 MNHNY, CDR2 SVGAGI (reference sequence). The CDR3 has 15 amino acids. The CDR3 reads CASSYETSGGHEQYF. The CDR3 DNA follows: TGTGCCAGCAGTTACGAGACTAGCGGGGGCCACGAGCAGTACTTC.

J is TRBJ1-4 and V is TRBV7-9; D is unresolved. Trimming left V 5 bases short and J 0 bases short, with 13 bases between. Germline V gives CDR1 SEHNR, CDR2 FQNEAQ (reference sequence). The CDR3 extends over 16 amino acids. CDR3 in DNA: TGTGCCAGCAGCCGTCCGAGGACTGCAACTAATGAAAAACTGTTTTTT. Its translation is CASSRPRTATNEKLFF.

CDR3 bases: TGCGCCAGCAGCCCGGGACTAGCGGGGTCCTACGAGCAGTACTTC. Translated, it gives CASSPGLAGSYEQYF. The rearrangement joins TRBV4-1 to TRBJ2-7; 13 bases are a match to TRBD2. The CDR3 has 15 residues. The germline V gene encodes CDR1 MGHRA and CDR2 YSYEKL. V lost 4 bases and J lost 1; bases outside the gene matches: 1.

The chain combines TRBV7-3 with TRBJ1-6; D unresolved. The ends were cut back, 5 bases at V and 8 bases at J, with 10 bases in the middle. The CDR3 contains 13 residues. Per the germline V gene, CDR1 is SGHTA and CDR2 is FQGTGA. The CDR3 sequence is CASSPRVDSPLHF. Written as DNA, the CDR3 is TGTGCCAGCAGCCCACGGGTTGATTCACCCCTCCACTTT.

The CDR3 spells CASSATSGANVLTF. For the CDR3, the DNA is TGTGCCAGCAGTGCCACTTCTGGGGCCAACGTCCTGACTTTC. This rearrangement joins TRBV6-4 to TRBJ2-6; no reliable D call. The CDR3 has 14 amino acids. Germline CDR1 reads MRHNA; CDR2 reads SNTAGT. V was trimmed by 4 bases and J by 1 base, leaving 5 bases between them.

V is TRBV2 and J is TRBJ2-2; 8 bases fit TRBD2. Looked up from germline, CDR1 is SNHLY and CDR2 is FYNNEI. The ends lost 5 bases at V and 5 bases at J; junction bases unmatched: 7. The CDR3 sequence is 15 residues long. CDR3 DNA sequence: TGTGCCAGCAGTTCAGCGGGGGCCGAGACCGGGGAGCTGTTTTTT. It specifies CASSSAGAETGELFF.

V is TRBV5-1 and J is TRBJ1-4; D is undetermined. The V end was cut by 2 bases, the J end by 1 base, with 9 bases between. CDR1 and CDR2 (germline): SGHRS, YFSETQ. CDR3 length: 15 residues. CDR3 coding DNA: TGCGCCAGCAGCTTTTTAGGGAGAACTAATGAAAAACTGTTTTTT. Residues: CASSFLGRTNEKLFF.

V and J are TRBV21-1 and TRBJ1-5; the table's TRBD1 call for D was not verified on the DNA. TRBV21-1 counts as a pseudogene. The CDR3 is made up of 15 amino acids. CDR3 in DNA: TGTGCCAGCAGCGAGAACACAGACCCTCGGCTTCCCCAGCATTTT. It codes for CASSENTDPRLPQHF.

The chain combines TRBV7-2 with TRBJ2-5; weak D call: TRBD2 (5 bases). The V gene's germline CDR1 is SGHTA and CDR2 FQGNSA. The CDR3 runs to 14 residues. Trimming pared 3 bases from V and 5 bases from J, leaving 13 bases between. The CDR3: CASSFRLRGETQYF. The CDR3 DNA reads TGTGCCAGCAGCTTCCGACTGAGAGGGGAGACCCAGTACTTC.

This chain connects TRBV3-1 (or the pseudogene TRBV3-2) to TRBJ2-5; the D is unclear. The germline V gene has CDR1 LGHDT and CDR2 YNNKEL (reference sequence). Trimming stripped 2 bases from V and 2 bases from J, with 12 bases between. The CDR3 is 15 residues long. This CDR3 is CASSQFRLEQETQYF. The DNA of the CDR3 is TGTGCCAGCAGCCAATTCCGACTGGAACAAGAGACCCAGTACTTC.

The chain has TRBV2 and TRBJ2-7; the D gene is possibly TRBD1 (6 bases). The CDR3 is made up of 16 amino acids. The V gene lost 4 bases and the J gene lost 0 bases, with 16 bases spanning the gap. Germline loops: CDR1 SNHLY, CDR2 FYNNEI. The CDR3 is CASSGGLGTYSYEQYF. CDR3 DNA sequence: TGTGCCAGCAGTGGGGGGCTAGGGACATACTCCTACGAGCAGTACTTC.

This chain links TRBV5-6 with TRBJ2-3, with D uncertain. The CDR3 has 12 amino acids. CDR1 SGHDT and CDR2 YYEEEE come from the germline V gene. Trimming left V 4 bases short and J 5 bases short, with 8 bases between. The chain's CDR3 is CASSPGRDTQYF. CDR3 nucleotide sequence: TGTGCCAGCAGCCCGGGTAGAGATACGCAGTATTTT.

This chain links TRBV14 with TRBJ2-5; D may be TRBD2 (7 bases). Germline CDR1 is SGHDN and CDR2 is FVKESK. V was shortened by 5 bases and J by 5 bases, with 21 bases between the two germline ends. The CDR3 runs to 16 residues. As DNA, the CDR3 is TGTGCCAGCAGCACCAAATTCGGGGGGCCGTCGGAGACCCAGTACTTC. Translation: CASSTKFGGPSETQYF.

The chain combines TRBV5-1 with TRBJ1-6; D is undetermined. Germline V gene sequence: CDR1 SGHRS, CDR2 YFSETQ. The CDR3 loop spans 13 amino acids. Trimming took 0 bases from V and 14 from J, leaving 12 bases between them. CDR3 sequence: CASSLVVLSALHF. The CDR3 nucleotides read TGCGCCAGCAGCTTGGTGGTTCTTTCGGCCCTCCACTTT.

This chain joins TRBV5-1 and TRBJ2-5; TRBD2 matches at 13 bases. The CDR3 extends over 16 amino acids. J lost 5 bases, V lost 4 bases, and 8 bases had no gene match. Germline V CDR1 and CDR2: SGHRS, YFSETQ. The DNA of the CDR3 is TGCGCCAGCAGCGTGGGGGGACTAGCGGGAAGGGAGACCCAGTACTTC. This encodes CASSVGGLAGRETQYF.